The rows below give T cell receptor beta chains drawn from one sample of a study of radiotherapy plus CTLA-4 blockade in lung cancer. The table came from immunoSEQ multiplex PCR; TCRdb's copy has only in-frame clones and leaves some out. Here the sample spans some 96,000 clones, 88% being singletons. Source: peripheral blood, taken from a patient treated with radiotherapy plus ipilimumab. The receptors shown here come from a human donor with non-small cell lung cancer that progressed on radiotherapy plus ipilimumab. The CDR3 runs from the conserved cysteine through the conserved F or W. D genes are given only for firm matches. The size of a clone is reported for some rows only, either as once, few or many, or as a class for expanded clones.

>TRBJ1-3|NA|NA|TRBV7-9
CASSQSWDSGNTIYF
TGTGCCAGCAGCCAATCGTGGGACTCTGGAAACACCATATATTTT
>TRBJ2-2|TRBD1|NA|TRBV5-1
CASSPTGMNTGELFF
TGCGCCAGCAGCCCGACAGGGATGAATACCGGGGAGCTGTTTTTT
>TRBJ2-1|NA|few|TRBV5-6
CASSFSPGSGGEQFF
TGTGCCAGCAGCTTTAGCCCCGGATCAGGTGGTGAGCAGTTCTTC
>TRBJ1-1|NA|NA|TRBV29-1
CSVLQGRSTEAFF
TGCAGCGTTCTCCAGGGGCGGAGCACTGAAGCTTTCTTT
>TRBJ1-1|NA|NA|TRBV5-1
CASSSRTDGKEAFF
TGCGCCAGCAGCTCGCGGACAGATGGGAAAGAAGCTTTCTTT
>TRBJ2-7|TRBD2|NA|TRBV7-9
CASSLISGGYEQYF
TGTGCCAGCAGCTTAATTAGCGGGGGCTACGAGCAGTACTTC
>TRBJ2-1|TRBD2|NA|TRBV14
CASSQLNSGSLDEQFF
TGTGCCAGCAGCCAATTGAATAGCGGGAGTCTCGATGAGCAGTTCTTC
>TRBJ2-2|TRBD1|NA|TRBV5-1
CASSLTGAMNTGELFF
TGCGCCAGCAGCCTTACAGGGGCGATGAACACCGGGGAGCTGTTTTTT
>TRBJ2-7|TRBD1|once|TRBV19
CASSRTGRSYEQYF
TGTGCCAGTAGTCGGACAGGGCGATCCTACGAGCAGTACTTC
>TRBJ2-5|NA|NA|TRBV5-1
CASSVRQETQYF
TGCGCCAGCAGCGTCCGTCAAGAGACCCAGTACTTC
>TRBJ1-5|NA|NA|TRBV6-6
CASSSSGDNQPQHF
NA
>TRBJ2-3|TRBD2|NA|TRBV5-1
CASSVSGASTDTQYF
TGCGCCAGCAGCGTTAGCGGGGCTAGCACAGATACGCAGTATTTT
>TRBJ2-3|NA|NA|TRBV5-1
CASSPGWGQLTDTQYF
TGCGCCAGCAGCCCCGGGTGGGGACAACTCACAGATACGCAGTATTTT
>TRBJ2-7|NA|once|TRBV5-1
CASSLQSSYEQYF
TGCGCCAGCAGCTTACAGAGCTCCTACGAGCAGTACTTC
>TRBJ2-3|NA|NA|TRBV7-3
CASSLMGLSDTQYF
TGTGCCAGCAGCTTAATGGGTCTAAGTGATACGCAGTATTTT
>TRBJ1-3|NA|NA|TRBV6-5
CASSTPGVAGNTIYF
TGTGCCAGCAGTACCCCCGGGGTTGCTGGAAACACCATATATTTT
>TRBJ2-6|NA|NA|TRBV7-3
CASSQSSGANVLTF
TGTGCCAGCAGTCAAAGCTCTGGGGCCAACGTCCTGACTTTC
>TRBJ1-2|NA|NA|TRBV5-1
CASSYERNGYTF
TGCGCCAGCAGCTACGAGAGAAATGGCTACACCTTC
>TRBJ1-1|NA|NA|TRBV5-1
CASSRGLNTEAFF
TGCGCCAGTAGCCGGGGCTTGAACACTGAAGCTTTCTTT
>TRBJ1-1|TRBD1|NA|TRBV27
CASSPIWDRGTEAFF
TGTGCCAGCAGTCCTATCTGGGACAGGGGCACTGAAGCTTTCTTT
>TRBJ2-5|TRBD1|once|TRBV6-1
CASSSSGGWETQYF
TGTGCCAGCAGTTCGTCAGGGGGATGGGAGACCCAGTACTTC
>TRBJ1-2|TRBD1|NA|TRBV19
CASSTGQGPYGYTF
TGTGCCAGTAGCACGGGACAGGGGCCCTATGGCTACACCTTC
>TRBJ2-1|NA|once|TRBV4-1
CASSQEVGSPNEQFF
TGCGCCAGCAGCCAAGAAGTTGGATCCCCCAATGAGCAGTTCTTC
>TRBJ2-7|NA|once|TRBV4-1
CASSQNPPGVNDDEQYF
TGCGCCAGCAGCCAAAACCCGCCCGGGGTGAACGATGACGAGCAGTACTTC
>TRBJ2-1|TRBD2|NA|TRBV19
CASSIVLAGGPYNEQFF
TGTGCCAGTAGTATAGTTCTAGCGGGAGGGCCTTACAATGAGCAGTTCTTC
>TRBJ2-7|NA|NA|TRBV6-5
CASSSYGGHYEQYF
TGTGCCAGCAGTTCTTATGGGGGCCACTACGAGCAGTACTTC
>TRBJ1-4|TRBD1|NA|TRBV6-1
CASSEQTGRNEKLFF
TGTGCCAGCAGTGAACAGACAGGGAGGAATGAAAAACTGTTTTTT
>TRBJ2-1|TRBD2|NA|TRBV29-1
CSVDSSGMYNEQFF
TGCAGCGTTGATTCTAGCGGGATGTACAATGAGCAGTTCTTC
>TRBJ1-1|TRBD1|NA|TRBV2
CASRAGQGQAEAFF
TGTGCCAGCAGGGCAGGACAGGGGCAAGCTGAAGCTTTCTTT
>TRBJ2-5|TRBD2|NA|TRBV28
CASSTGRGQETQYF
TGTGCCAGCAGTACCGGGAGGGGCCAAGAGACCCAGTACTTC
>TRBJ2-2|TRBD2|NA|TRBV7-2
CASSSTSGANTGELFF
TGTGCCAGCAGCTCGACTAGCGGGGCGAACACCGGGGAGCTGTTTTTT
>TRBJ2-5|TRBD2|few|TRBV28
CASAGGRGETQYF
TGTGCCAGCGCGGGCGGGAGGGGAGAGACCCAGTACTTC
>TRBJ2-7|NA|NA|TRBV5-1
CASSITGYEQYF
TGCGCCAGCAGCATTACTGGCTACGAGCAGTACTTC
>TRBJ2-1|NA|NA|TRBV5-1
CASSTGTSDWQFF
TGCGCCAGCAGCACAGGGACTTCGGATTGGCAGTTCTTC
>TRBJ1-1|NA|NA|TRBV4-1
CASSRGVTGITEAFF
TGCGCCAGCAGCCGGGGCGTCACGGGGATCACTGAAGCTTTCTTT
>TRBJ1-1|NA|NA|TRBV6-5
CASCAGNMNTEAFF
TGTGCCAGCTGTGCGGGAAACATGAACACTGAAGCTTTCTTT
>TRBJ2-2|NA|NA|TRBV30
CAWSLVRSAGELFF
TGTGCCTGGAGTTTAGTGAGGAGTGCCGGGGAGCTGTTTTTT
>TRBJ1-3|TRBD1|NA|TRBV30
CAWAQGASGNTIYF
TGTGCCTGGGCACAGGGGGCCTCTGGAAACACCATATATTTT
>TRBJ1-1|NA|NA|TRBV7-8
CASSSGWSTEAFF
TGTGCCAGCAGCTCGGGGTGGAGCACTGAAGCTTTCTTT
>TRBJ2-3|NA|NA|TRBV29-1
CSVWVGGDTQYF
TGCAGCGTGTGGGTTGGCGGAGATACGCAGTATTTT
>TRBJ1-1|NA|once|TRBV6-5
CASSYGGGGTEAFF
TGTGCCAGCAGTTACGGCGGGGGAGGCACTGAAGCTTTCTTT
>TRBJ2-7|TRBD2|NA|TRBV5-1
CASSLASGSHEQYF
TGCGCCAGCAGCTTGGCTAGCGGGAGCCACGAGCAGTACTTC
>TRBJ2-1|NA|NA|TRBV11-2
CASSLGAEQFF
TGTGCCAGCAGCTTAGGGGCTGAGCAGTTCTTC
>TRBJ2-3|NA|NA|TRBV5-1
CASSSGTSTVTTDTQYF
TGCGCCAGCAGCTCCGGCACGTCGACGGTTACCACAGATACGCAGTATTTT
>TRBJ2-7|NA|NA|TRBV2
CASTGGRSYEQYF
TGTGCCAGCACCGGAGGACGAAGCTACGAGCAGTACTTC
>TRBJ2-1|NA|NA|TRBV10-3
CAISEWGYNEQFF
TGTGCCATCAGTGAGTGGGGCTACAATGAGCAGTTCTTC
>TRBJ1-5|NA|NA|TRBV30
CAWSVDGQPAQPQHF
TGTGCCTGGAGTGTGGATGGACAGCCCGCTCAGCCCCAGCATTTT
>TRBJ2-5|NA|once|TRBV5-1
CASSPQASGETQYF
TGCGCCAGCAGCCCCCAAGCCTCGGGGGAGACCCAGTACTTC
>TRBJ2-7|TRBD2|NA|TRBV4-1
CASSQTWSGTSDPWQYF
TGCGCCAGCAGCCAAACTTGGTCGGGGACTAGCGACCCGTGGCAGTACTTC
>TRBJ1-3|NA|once|TRBV28
CASSLYSGPISGNTIYF
TGTGCCAGCAGTTTATACTCGGGACCGATCTCTGGAAACACCATATATTTT
>TRBJ2-3|TRBD1|NA|TRBV29-1
CSVSRTGTTDTQYF
TGCAGCGTTTCTCGGACAGGGACCACAGATACGCAGTATTTT
>TRBJ2-7|TRBD2|NA|TRBV19
CASSWTSGSYEQYF
TGTGCCAGTAGTTGGACTAGCGGGTCCTACGAGCAGTACTTC
>TRBJ2-5|NA|NA|TRBV7-9
CASSLDWRPQETQYF
TGTGCCAGCAGCTTAGACTGGCGACCCCAAGAGACCCAGTACTTC
>TRBJ1-1|NA|NA|TRBV11-3
CPTATVKKGTEAFF
TGTCCAACGGCGACGGTCAAGAAGGGCACTGAAGCTTTCTTT
>TRBJ2-1|NA|NA|TRBV19
CASSGGTWNEQFF
TGTGCCAGTAGTGGAGGGACTTGGAATGAGCAGTTCTTC